The source of this T cell receptor beta chain is a study of PD-1 blockade in mismatch repair-deficient tumors. Study-wide background: Patients had about a dozen mismatch repair-deficient cancer types and were previously treated and progressing. Overall study results and limits: Tumor-resident clones, often absent from pretreatment blood, expanded after pembrolizumab and then contracted.

The CDR3 has 15 amino acids. Per the germline V gene, CDR1 is MNHNY and CDR2 is SVGAGI (reference sequence). J lost 2 bases, V lost 2 bases, and 4 bases had no gene match. Mismatch repair deficiency was confirmed in all patients, by PCR or immunohistochemistry. The TCR-sequenced patients were a few responders to pembrolizumab. A note on this clone: Its specificity is unknown.

The data were produced by immunoSEQ multiplex PCR, yet TCRdb's version contains in-frame clones alone and is incomplete. The data contain some 110,000 clones, about 74% of them singletons. This sequence originates from an adult with mismatch repair-deficient cancer. The rearrangement joins TRBV6-6 to TRBJ2-3, with TRBD2 identical over 7 bases. The sample here was peripheral blood, taken 60 weeks after starting pembrolizumab. In nucleotides, the CDR3 is TGTGCCAGCAGTTACAGTAGCGGGTCCACAGATACGCAGTATTTT. This codes for CASSYSSGSTDTQYF.